This T cell receptor beta chain was found in a study of long-term antiretroviral therapy in people with HIV. Remarks on this clone: Its matching antigen is unknown.

This was the immunoSEQ v3.0 assay at survey level. TCRdb's copy holds only in-frame clones and misses some; the assay was immunoSEQ multiplex PCR. The sample lists about 12,000 clones, 77% occurring once. General study points: Clonal expansions arising prior to ART prevailed in the repertoire at every time point. The data indicate that diversity increased after ART but remained below transplant donor controls. Relative to control repertoires, HIV repertoires exhibited narrower CDR3 length ranges.

There were about 1-10 million cryopreserved PBMC in the samples before DNA extraction. The input for sequencing was unsorted PBMCs, taken 0.5 years before starting antiretroviral therapy. The TCR was taken from a woman between 40 and 55 years old with HIV.

The CDR3 sequence is CASSRGRWDEQYF. Here the CDR3 DNA reads TGTGCCAGCAGCAGAGGACGGTGGGACGAGCAGTACTTC. The chain combines TRBV5-6 with TRBJ2-7, with no clear D. V was shortened by 4 bases and J by 5 bases, with 13 bases between the two germline ends. The germline V gene has CDR1 SGHDT and CDR2 YYEEEE. This CDR3 region has 13 residues.